This TCR beta chain was profiled in a study of T cells after yellow fever vaccination. The V and J ends lost 4 bases and 5 bases respectively, with 15 bases between them. The CDR3 consists of 14 residues. The V gene's germline CDR1 is LNHNV and CDR2 YYDKDF (reference sequence). TCRdb ran MiXCR on the 5' RACE reads and lists one entry per CDR3 protein. The table shows 550,000 or so distinct CDR3 sequences, with approximately 21% occurring only once. This clonotype has just a few counts. Sequenced material: PBMCs, taken 15 days after the yellow fever booster vaccination. The sequence was collected from a man aged 30 to 39 who received the YFV17D yellow fever vaccine. This chain joins TRBV15 and TRBJ2-7, with D uncertain. CDR3: CATSKGPMTHEQYF. CDR3 bases: TGTGCCACCAGCAAAGGACCCATGACCCACGAGCAGTACTTC. Filled out from reference TRBV15 and TRBJ2-7, the complete variable domain reads DAMVIQNPRYQVTQFGKPVTLSCSQTLNHNVMYWYQQKSSQAPKLLFHYYDKDFNNEADTPDNFQSRRPNTSFCFLDIRSPGLGDTAMYLCATSKGPMTHEQYFGPGTRLTVT.